Here is one T cell receptor (beta chain) with its context. As yet, its antigen is unknown. This specimen belongs to a study of PD-1 blockade in classical Hodgkin lymphoma. No patient escaped relapse after autologous stem cell transplantation, and brentuximab vedotin exposure varied. TCRdb keeps only in-frame clones here, not all; method: immunoSEQ multiplex PCR. The sample carries 41,000 or so clones, 76% recorded once. Germline-derived CDR1 and CDR2 are SGHAT and FQDESV (reference sequence). J gave up 2 bases and V 5 bases, and 10 bases lay outside the gene matches. CDR3 length: 16 residues. Study-wide results and limits: Patients who responded completely had about the same baseline diversity as newly diagnosed patients. CD4+ TCR diversity climbed significantly by C4D1, unlike CD8+ TCR diversity.

The source was peripheral blood mononuclear cells (PBMCs), collected at baseline. The rearrangement uses TRBV11-1 and TRBJ2-7, with 9 bases lining up with TRBD2. The source is a human donor with classical Hodgkin lymphoma. The CDR3 protein is CASSASAGGLPYEQYF. The DNA for the CDR3 is TGTGCCAGCAGCGCTTCAGCGGGAGGACTCCCCTACGAGCAGTACTTC.